Below are 32 T cell receptor beta chains sequenced from a single sample in a study of T cell responses to AZD1222 COVID-19 vaccine. TCRdb keeps only in-frame clones here, not all; method: immunoSEQ multiplex PCR. Among about 81,000 clones listed, 75% to 95% were seen once. Specimen: peripheral blood, collected 28 days after the second AZD1222 dose. These receptors all stem from an adult who received the AZD1222 COVID-19 vaccine.

The J gene is TRBJ2-2, the V gene TRBV10-1, with D possibly TRBD2 on 5 matching bases. Germline CDR1 reads WNHNN; CDR2 reads SYGVQD (reference sequence). With 2 bases removed from V and 0 bases from J, the gap between germline ends came to 7 bases. The CDR3 length is 15 residues. The CDR3 loop reads CASSEGSANTGELFF. CDR3 bases: TGCGCCAGCAGTGAGGGTAGCGCGAACACCGGGGAGCTGTTTTTT.

The J gene is TRBJ2-2, the V gene TRBV5-1; 9 nucleotides align to TRBD1. Germline CDR1 is SGHRS and CDR2 is YFSETQ. The length of the CDR3 is 15 residues. The V gene end was trimmed by 3 bases and the J gene end by 2 bases; junction bases not matched to a gene: 2. The CDR3 loop reads CASSSGQGNTGELFF. The CDR3 DNA follows: TGCGCCAGCAGCTCGGGACAGGGAAACACCGGGGAGCTGTTTTTT.

This rearrangement joins TRBV19 to TRBJ2-5; D is perhaps TRBD2 (5 bases). The CDR3 is 14 amino acids. The germline V gene has CDR1 LNHDA and CDR2 SQIVND (reference sequence). The V end was cut by 5 bases, the J end by 1 base, with 11 bases between. The CDR3 DNA sequence: TGTGCCAGTAGTCAAGGACTGATCCAAGAGACCCAGTACTTC. Translating it yields CASSQGLIQETQYF.

The V gene is TRBV3-1 (or the pseudogene TRBV3-2), the J gene TRBJ2-1, with 9 bases that match TRBD2. This CDR3 is built from 14 residues. The germline V gene has CDR1 LGHDT and CDR2 YNNKEL (reference sequence). V lost 6 bases, J lost 0 bases, and 0 bases stayed unmatched. The CDR3 region has the DNA TGTGCCAGCAGTAGCGGGAGCTCCTACAATGAGCAGTTCTTC. Encoded protein: CASSSGSSYNEQFF.

This clone was detected a few times. J is TRBJ2-3 and V is TRBV9, with TRBD2 matching 8 bases. Germline CDR1 is SGDLS and CDR2 is YYNGEE. Trimming cost V 4 bases and J 6 bases; bases outside gene matches: 13. The CDR3 has 16 amino acids. CDR3 sequence reads: CASSPEGSGRTDTQYF. The CDR3 bases are TGTGCCAGCAGCCCGGAAGGGAGCGGGAGAACCGATACGCAGTATTTT.

The chain uses TRBV5-4 and TRBJ2-1; possible D gene TRBD2, 6 bases. CDR3 length equals 13 residues. Deletions cut 4 bases from V and 9 bases from J, with 14 bases between. CDR1 SGHNT and CDR2 YYREEE come from the germline V gene (reference sequence). CDR3 region: CASSTRLVSEQFF. The CDR3 DNA sequence: TGTGCCAGCAGCACAAGACTAGTAAGTGAGCAGTTCTTC.

CDR3 in DNA: TGTGCCAGCAGCCTTTTCGGGGTAAGCTACGAGCAGTACTTC. Residues: CASSLFGVSYEQYF. The rearrangement links TRBV28 to TRBJ2-7, with TRBD2 as a possible D gene (5 bases). There are 14 residues in the CDR3. Trimming removed 6 bases from V and 3 bases from J, with 15 bases in between. Germline CDR1 reads MDHEN; CDR2 reads SYDVKM. Looking up the rest from reference TRBV28 and TRBJ2-7 gives the full variable domain: DVKVTQSSRYLVKRTGEKVFLECVQDMDHENMFWYRQDPGLGLRLIYFSYDVKMKEKGDIPEGYSVSREKKERFSLILESASTNQTSMYLCASSLFGVSYEQYFGPGTRLTVT.

This chain joins TRBV12-3 or TRBV12-4 and TRBJ2-3; D is undetermined. Deletions cut 7 bases from V and 6 bases from J, with 14 bases between. The CDR3 covers 13 residues. This CDR3 is CASTSPPIDTQYF. CDR3 coding DNA: TGTGCCAGCACCTCTCCCCCCATCGATACGCAGTATTTT.

The CDR3 DNA reads as TGTGCCAGCAGCCGGGGGACTAGCGGGAGGGCCAGATCAGATACGCAGTATTTT. Translating it yields CASSRGTSGRARSDTQYF. V usage is TRBV5-4 and J usage is TRBJ2-3, with 16 nucleotides matching TRBD2. V shed 4 bases and J 4 bases; nucleotides not matched to a gene: 9. Looked up from germline, CDR1 is SGHNT and CDR2 is YYREEE (reference sequence). This CDR3 comprises 18 residues.

This sequence joins TRBV3-1 (or the pseudogene TRBV3-2) and TRBJ1-1; D unresolved. The CDR3 runs to 12 residues. The germline V and J ends were trimmed by 1 base and 10 bases, with 10 bases remaining between them. Per germline, CDR1 LGHDT and CDR2 YNNKEL (reference sequence). The CDR3 loop reads CASSQAPERAFF. CDR3 sequence (DNA): TGTGCCAGCAGCCAAGCGCCTGAGAGAGCTTTCTTT.

CDR3 nucleotide sequence: TGTGCCAGCTCCCCCCGGGACAGGGCCCATGAGCAGTTCTTC. Translating it yields CASSPRDRAHEQFF. The rearrangement joins TRBV18 to TRBJ2-1; 9 bases agree with TRBD1. The CDR3 covers 14 residues. The germline V gene has CDR1 KGHSH and CDR2 LQKENI. The junction had 8 bases not matched to a gene; V was cut back by 6 bases and J by 8 bases.

J is TRBJ2-3 and V is TRBV9, with TRBD1 as a possible D gene (5 bases). Germline values: CDR1 SGDLS, CDR2 YYNGEE. This CDR3 spans 14 amino acids. Trimming took 0 bases from V and 6 from J, leaving 11 bases between them. This chain's CDR3 is CASSVGEGADTQYF. DNA of the CDR3: TGTGCCAGCAGCGTAGGAGAAGGGGCGGATACGCAGTATTTT.

V and J are TRBV14 and TRBJ1-1; the D is unclear. V lost 3 bases and J 0 bases, leaving 11 bases between the germline ends. The germline gives CDR1 SGHDN, CDR2 FVKESK. CDR3 length: 15 residues. For the CDR3, the DNA is TGTGCCAGCAGCCATACTAACGCTATGAACACTGAAGCTTTCTTT. This encodes CASSHTNAMNTEAFF.

CDR3 residues: CAWRGTGGNQPQHF. The CDR3 nucleotides read TGTGCCTGGAGGGGCACAGGGGGGAACCAGCCCCAGCATTTT. The chain is built from TRBV30 and TRBJ1-5; TRBD1 matches 8 bases. V shed 3 bases and J 7 bases; nucleotides not matched to a gene: 8. Germline CDR1 reads GTSNPN; CDR2 reads SVGIG (reference sequence). This CDR3 is built from 14 residues.

The chain employs TRBV15 and TRBJ1-6; TRBD1 is a possible D gene (6 bases). V lost 0 bases, J lost 8 bases, and 11 bases lay in between. Germline CDR1 and CDR2: LNHNV and YYDKDF (reference sequence). This CDR3 is 15 amino acids long. The CDR3 DNA sequence: TGTGCCACCAGCAGAGATCTACAGGGAGATTCACCCCTCCACTTT. This gives the protein CATSRDLQGDSPLHF.

This chain links TRBV7-2 with TRBJ2-7; a weak D match, TRBD1 (5 bases). Germline loops: CDR1 SGHTA, CDR2 FQGNSA. The CDR3 has 13 residues. Trimming removed 3 bases at V and 2 bases at J, with 8 bases between. DNA of the CDR3: TGTGCCAGCAGCTTTTCAGGGCCCTACGAGCAGTACTTC. Translation gives CASSFSGPYEQYF.

The V gene is TRBV9, the J gene TRBJ2-4; 13 bases align to TRBD2. The germline gives CDR1 SGDLS, CDR2 YYNGEE. V shed 0 bases, J shed 8 bases, and the junction held 11 bases outside the gene matches. This CDR3 is built from 18 residues. Here the CDR3 reads CASSVAGTSGTSQDIQYF. Written as DNA, the CDR3 is TGTGCCAGCAGCGTAGCAGGGACTAGCGGGACCTCACAGGACATTCAGTACTTC.

This rearrangement joins TRBV28 to TRBJ2-7; either TRBD1 or TRBD2 may fit D (5 bases each). The V gene lost 6 bases and the J gene lost 5 bases, with 20 bases spanning the gap. Looked up from germline, CDR1 is MDHEN and CDR2 is SYDVKM. This CDR3 contains 15 residues. The CDR3 loop reads CASSYSGTGNNEQYF. CDR3 nucleotide sequence: TGTGCCAGCAGCTACTCCGGGACGGGAAATAACGAGCAGTACTTC.

This clone came up a few times. The rearrangement joins TRBV11-2 to TRBJ2-2, with TRBD2 matching over 8 bases. CDR3 size: 17 residues. Germline CDR1 SGHAT, CDR2 FQNNGV. J was trimmed by 4 bases and V by 5 bases; bases with no gene match: 12. CDR3: CASSHRPGLGGTGELFF. The CDR3 bases are TGTGCCAGCAGCCACAGACCGGGACTAGGGGGCACCGGGGAGCTGTTTTTT. Full variable domain (rest looked up from reference TRBV11-2 and TRBJ2-2): EAGVAQSPRYKIIEKRQSVAFWCNPISGHATLYWYQQILGQGPKLLIQFQNNGVVDDSQLPKDRFSAERLKGVDSTLKIQPAKLEDSAVYLCASSHRPGLGGTGELFFGEGSRLTVL.

This chain joins TRBV9 and TRBJ1-4; D may be TRBD1 (6 bases). Germline values: CDR1 SGDLS, CDR2 YYNGEE. V dropped 3 bases and J dropped 6 bases, with 9 bases sitting between them. The CDR3 has 13 amino acids. The CDR3: CASSEGGDEKLFF. In DNA form, the CDR3 reads TGTGCCAGCAGCGAGGGGGGTGATGAAAAACTGTTTTTT.

This clone turned up a few times. V is TRBV2 and J is TRBJ2-1; possibly TRBD2 for D (6 bases). Trimming took off 9 bases at V and 4 bases at J, with 16 bases between the two ends. The CDR3 has 14 residues. Germline CDR1 is SNHLY and CDR2 is FYNNEI. The CDR3 region has the DNA TGTGCCAGTACCCGGGACTCGATATACAATGAGCAGTTCTTC. As protein: CASTRDSIYNEQFF.

This clone has just one count. J is TRBJ1-1 and V is TRBV7-9, with no clear D. Germline CDR1 and CDR2: SEHNR and FQNEAQ (reference sequence). The CDR3 has 14 amino acids. V lost 3 bases, J lost 6 bases, and 14 bases lay in between. The CDR3 here is CASSLASSMAEAFF. The CDR3 coding sequence is TGTGCCAGCAGCTTGGCCTCCTCAATGGCTGAAGCTTTCTTT.

This chain links TRBV5-1 with TRBJ2-7, with a weak D call TRBD1 (6 bases). V lost 3 bases, J lost 0 bases, and 19 bases lay in between. This CDR3 has 17 residues. The germline V gene has CDR1 SGHRS and CDR2 YFSETQ. The CDR3 spells CASSSYSDSRNSYEQYF. The CDR3 DNA sequence: TGCGCCAGCAGCTCTTACTCGGACAGTAGAAACTCCTACGAGCAGTACTTC.

This chain's CDR3 is CASSSLRDSSYNEQFF. The CDR3 DNA sequence: TGTGCCAGCAGTTCCCTGCGGGACAGCTCCTACAATGAGCAGTTCTTC. The chain uses TRBV28 and TRBJ2-1, with TRBD1 as a possible D gene (7 bases). The CDR3 spans 16 residues. Germline V gene sequence: CDR1 MDHEN, CDR2 SYDVKM. V lost 4 bases and J 0 bases, leaving 13 bases between the germline ends.

The CDR3 region is CASSLGAGNTIYF. The CDR3 nucleotides are TGTGCCAGCAGTTTAGGGGCGGGAAACACCATATATTTT. The V call is TRBV12-3 or TRBV12-4, the J call TRBJ1-3; no clear D gene. With 1 base removed from V and 4 bases from J, the gap between germline ends came to 5 bases. CDR3 length: 13 amino acids.

The J gene is TRBJ1-2, the V gene TRBV7-9; D unresolved. The CDR3 runs to 14 residues. Germline assignment: CDR1 SEHNR and CDR2 FQNEAQ (reference sequence). The V end was cut by 1 base, the J end by 1 base, with 7 bases between. CDR3 amino acids: CASSLDQSNYGYTF. DNA for the CDR3: TGTGCCAGCAGCTTAGATCAGAGTAACTATGGCTACACCTTC.

The J gene is TRBJ2-5, the V gene TRBV24-1; 7 bases align to TRBD2. The CDR3 has 14 amino acids. Per germline, CDR1 KGHDR and CDR2 SFDVKD. V was clipped by 4 bases and J by 5 bases; unmatched bases: 6. The CDR3 reads CATSDPTSRETQYF. For the CDR3, the DNA is TGTGCCACCAGTGACCCGACTAGCCGGGAGACCCAGTACTTC.

The V gene is TRBV7-9, the J gene TRBJ2-3, with no clear D. Germline V gene lookup returns CDR1 SEHNR and CDR2 FQNEAQ (reference sequence). V was shortened by 3 bases and J by 0 bases, with 7 bases between the two germline ends. CDR3 size: 14 residues. CDR3 protein: CASSLNPSTDTQYF. In nucleotides, the CDR3 is TGTGCCAGCAGCTTGAATCCTAGCACAGATACGCAGTATTTT.

V is TRBV2 and J is TRBJ1-6, with a possible D match to TRBD1 (5 bases). V was clipped by 5 bases and J by 7 bases, with 21 bases between them. The length of the CDR3 is 17 residues. Germline CDR1 reads SNHLY; CDR2 reads FYNNEI. CDR3 bases: TGTGCCAGCAGTTACTTCCTAACCGGGACGGGGAATTCACCCCTCCACTTT. Its protein is CASSYFLTGTGNSPLHF. The full variable domain, rest sourced from reference TRBV2 and TRBJ1-6, is EPEVTQTPSHQVTQMGQEVILRCVPISNHLYFYWYRQILGQKVEFLVSFYNNEISEKSEIFDDQFSVERPDGSNFTLKIRSTKLEDSAMYFCASSYFLTGTGNSPLHFGNGTRLTVT.

CDR3 coding DNA: TGTGCCAGCAGTGGGACCGGGGGGGCGCAGTATTTT. Encoded protein: CASSGTGGAQYF. The V call is TRBV2, the J call TRBJ2-3; 8 bases map to TRBD2. The CDR3 has 12 residues. CDR1 is SNHLY and CDR2 is FYNNEI in the germline V gene. After removal of 4 bases from V and 10 bases from J, the junction contained 4 bases not matched to a gene.

This chain joins TRBV6-5 and TRBJ2-2; D could derive from TRBD1 or TRBD2 (5 bases each). From germline, CDR1 is MNHEY and CDR2 SVGAGI. There are 13 residues in the CDR3. V was cut by 5 bases and J by 6 bases, with 10 bases left in between. DNA for the CDR3: TGTGCCAGCAGTCCCAGAGGGGCCGGGGAGCTGTTTTTT. This encodes CASSPRGAGELFF.

The V gene is TRBV7-3, the J gene TRBJ2-6; D remains unclear. From germline, CDR1 is SGHTA and CDR2 FQGTGA. This CDR3 comprises 17 residues. V was trimmed by 1 base and J by 2 bases, leaving 12 bases between them. The CDR3 region has the DNA TGTGCCAGCAGCTTAATAGGGTCCCAAACTGGGGCCAACGTCCTGACTTTC. It yields the protein CASSLIGSQTGANVLTF.